The entry below gives a single TCR beta chain sequence along with its context. No antigen is known for it. The input lacks base qualities; no much larger clone sits a single base away. The axillary draining lymph nodes of breast cancer patients were the source of the lymph node samples. This record comes from a study of breast tumors, draining lymph nodes, adjacent tissues listed by TCRdb under 2016. For context, the study as a whole: The study compared TCR beta repertoires across tumor, adjacent nontumor tissue and axillary lymph nodes from breast cancer patients. The study was designed to assess the relationships and possible T-cell exchange between tumor, surrounding tissue and draining lymph node repertoires in human breast cancer.

Study-wide findings and limitations: Tumor T-cell repertoires showed less diversity than lymph node repertoires and more diversity than nontumor tissue repertoires, and tumor T-cell repertoires showed preferential V and J gene usage. The data were judged consistent with most tumor T cells deriving from the lymph node and then expanding within tumor tissue. Tumor and nontumor tissue repertoires were found to be significantly more similar in luminal-like than in basal-like breast cancer. The conclusion that tumor T cells originate in lymph nodes was presented as consistent with a hypothesis rather than as directly demonstrated.

The CDR1 and CDR2 encoded by the germline V gene are MNHEY and SVGAGI. After removal of 0 bases from V and 4 bases from J, the junction retains 6 bases not matched to a gene. CDR3 length: 16 amino acids, cysteine to phenylalanine. The read is trimmed to its CDR3 DNA, 48 bases read in frame from base 1. This sample was sequenced with an Illumina HiSeq 2000. Multiplex PCR amplification was used to build the TCR beta chain libraries. High-throughput sequencing was used to analyze the amplified TCR beta chain products. TCRdb took the public reads, trimmed them with fastp at Q25, ran MiXCR for clone calling and kept in-frame beta chains. All rows with the same CDR3 protein become a single entry with the most common DNA and genes. In all, the sample holds about 270,000 distinct CDR3 sequences, and about 30% of those were seen once. Around 1% of the sample is taken by the ten largest.

Input material: axillary lymph node tissue. The V gene is TRBV6-5 and the J gene is TRBJ2-1; TRBD2 agrees with 7 junctional bases. The sequence was obtained from a female donor with breast cancer. Some clones in this sample may be carry-over from other donors' samples. The nucleotides are TGTGCCAGCAGTTACTCTAGGGCGCGGGGGTACAATGAGCAGTTCTTC. This gives the protein CASSYSRARGYNEQFF.